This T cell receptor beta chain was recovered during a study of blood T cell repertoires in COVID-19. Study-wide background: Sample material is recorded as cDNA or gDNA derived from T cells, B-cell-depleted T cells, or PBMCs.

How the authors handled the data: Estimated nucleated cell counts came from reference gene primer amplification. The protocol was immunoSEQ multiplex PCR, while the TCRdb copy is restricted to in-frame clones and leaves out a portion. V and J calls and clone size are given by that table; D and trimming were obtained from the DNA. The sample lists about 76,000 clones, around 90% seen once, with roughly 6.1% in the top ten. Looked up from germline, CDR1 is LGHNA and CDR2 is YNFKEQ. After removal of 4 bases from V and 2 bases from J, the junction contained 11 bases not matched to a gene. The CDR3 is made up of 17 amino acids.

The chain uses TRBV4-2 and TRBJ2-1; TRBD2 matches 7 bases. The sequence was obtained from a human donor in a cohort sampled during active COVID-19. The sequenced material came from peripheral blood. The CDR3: CASSPGGRSGAYNEQFF. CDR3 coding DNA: TGTGCCAGCAGCCCGGGAGGTCGGAGCGGGGCCTACAATGAGCAGTTCTTC.